The present T cell receptor (beta chain) was sequenced within a study of shared clonotypes between healthy human individuals. Selected positively for CCR7 and CD45RO-negative, naive CD8 cells excluded terminally differentiated effector memory CD45RA+ cells. Under the authors' procedure: Owing to the provision of junction-only sequences devoid of quality scores by immunoSEQ, filtering differed. Profiling relied on immunoSEQ multiplex PCR, and the TCRdb table lists in-frame clones only, not all of them. The V and J calls and clone size come from that table; D and trimming were worked out from the DNA. The sample comprises hundreds of thousands of clones, nearly 95% of which are singletons, and under 30% rests with the top ten. CDR3 size: 11 residues. The J segment lost 11 bases and the V segment lost 4 bases, leaving 3 bases of the junction unmatched. Germline loops: CDR1 SEHNR, CDR2 FQNEAQ (reference sequence).

The V gene is TRBV7-9, the J gene TRBJ1-1, with 8 bases that match TRBD1. Sequencing was carried out using naive CD8+ T cells sorted from blood. This clonotype was obtained from a man between 25 and 39 years old in good health. The chain's CDR3 is CASSSTGVAFF. CDR3 sequence (DNA): TGTGCCAGCAGCTCGACAGGGGTCGCTTTCTTT.